The 25 T cell receptor beta chains below come from one sample, sequenced in a study of OX40 agonist ivuxolimab in advanced cancers. Repertoires were generated with immunoSEQ multiplex PCR, while TCRdb's copy carries only in-frame clones and drops some. The table has about 64,000 clones, around 93% seen once. This specimen was CD4+ or CD8+ T cells sorted from blood, taken in a trial of the OX40 agonist ivuxolimab. All receptors come from an adult with an advanced solid tumor such as melanoma, head and neck, liver or kidney cancer.

V usage is TRBV9 and J usage is TRBJ2-1; D unclear. Germline V CDR1 and CDR2: SGDLS, YYNGEE. V gave up 1 base and J gave up 4 bases, with 6 bases separating them. The CDR3 has 13 residues. The CDR3 bases are TGTGCCAGCAGCGTACAGGAATACAATGAGCAGTTCTTC. It encodes CASSVQEYNEQFF.

This chain connects TRBV4-1 to TRBJ2-3; D not resolved. Trimming took 2 bases from V and 0 from J, leaving 9 bases between them. The CDR3 length is 15 residues. In germline, CDR1 is MGHRA, CDR2 YSYEKL. This CDR3 reads CASSQPEFSTDTQYF. Written as DNA, the CDR3 is TGCGCCAGCAGCCAACCGGAATTTAGCACAGATACGCAGTATTTT.

The rearrangement uses TRBV7-8 and TRBJ2-7; no definite D call. CDR1 is SGHVS, CDR2 FQNEAQ, per germline. V was shortened by 5 bases and J by 0 bases, with 11 bases between the two germline ends. The CDR3 spans 14 residues. The DNA of the CDR3 is TGTGCCAGCAGCCCTATAATAAGCTCCTACGAGCAGTACTTC. Protein product: CASSPIISSYEQYF.

The chain recombines TRBV7-9 with TRBJ2-7; weak D call: TRBD2 (5 bases). The CDR3 has 14 amino acids. Germline assignment: CDR1 SEHNR and CDR2 FQNEAQ (reference sequence). V lost 2 bases and J 2 bases, leaving 10 bases between the germline ends. The CDR3 spells CASSLSGRTYEQYF. For the CDR3, the DNA is TGTGCCAGCAGCTTAAGCGGCAGAACCTACGAGCAGTACTTC.

This chain uses TRBV19 with TRBJ2-2; 11 bases align to TRBD2. The germline gives CDR1 LNHDA, CDR2 SQIVND (reference sequence). The CDR3 totals 16 residues. J lost 3 bases, V lost 3 bases, and 3 bases had no gene match. The CDR3, as DNA: TGTGCCAGTAGTATTCAACTAGCGGGAGACACCGGGGAGCTGTTTTTT. This sequence encodes CASSIQLAGDTGELFF.

The chain links TRBV11-3 to TRBJ1-2; tentative D call: TRBD1 (6 bases). V lost 0 bases to trimming and J lost 4 bases, with 9 bases between them. Germline CDR1 reads SGHNT; CDR2 reads YENEEA. The CDR3 length is 14 residues. The CDR3 sequence is CASSLDRGSYGYTF. CDR3 DNA sequence: TGTGCCAGCAGCTTAGATAGGGGGAGCTATGGCTACACCTTC.

This chain uses TRBV5-1 with TRBJ2-3; 11 bases agree with TRBD2. Germline CDR1 SGHRS, CDR2 YFSETQ. V shed 3 bases, J shed 4 bases, and the junction held 10 bases outside the gene matches. The CDR3 is 17 amino acids. The CDR3 DNA sequence: TGCGCCAGCAGCTCCCGCCCACTAGCGGGAGTTGCAGATACGCAGTATTTT. Translation gives CASSSRPLAGVADTQYF.

This rearrangement joins TRBV4-1 to TRBJ2-7, with 10 positions matching TRBD1. The ends lost 3 bases at V and 6 bases at J; junction bases unmatched: 11. Germline CDR1 reads MGHRA; CDR2 reads YSYEKL. This CDR3 contains 16 residues. CDR3 loop: CASSHPAGTGVVEQYF. CDR3 nucleotides: TGCGCCAGCAGCCACCCCGCCGGGACAGGGGTAGTCGAGCAGTACTTC.

This sequence joins TRBV21-1 and TRBJ2-3; TRBD2, the D gene given by the table, was not confirmed from the DNA. TRBV21-1 is an annotated pseudogene. There are 15 residues in the CDR3. The CDR3: CASTALAGGPDTQYF. The DNA of the CDR3 is TGTGCCAGCACGGCACTGGCGGGGGGCCCAGATACGCAGTATTTT.

The chain uses TRBV18 and TRBJ2-7; no reliable D call. The germline V gene encodes CDR1 KGHSH and CDR2 LQKENI. Trimming cost V 2 bases and J 3 bases, with 5 bases left between them. CDR3 size: 12 residues. The DNA for the CDR3 is TGTGCCAGCTCACCATCTAACTACGAGCAGTACTTC. It encodes CASSPSNYEQYF.

The gene calls are TRBV11-2 and TRBJ1-5; D uncertain. Germline CDR1 SGHAT, CDR2 FQNNGV. The CDR3 is 13 amino acids. Trimming took 0 bases from V and 6 from J, leaving 6 bases between them. This CDR3 reads CASSLEESQPQHF. The CDR3 DNA reads as TGTGCCAGCAGCTTAGAGGAATCTCAGCCCCAGCATTTT.

This chain connects TRBV7-6 to TRBJ2-7, with a tentative D call TRBD1 (6 bases). This CDR3 has 15 amino acids. The germline V gene encodes CDR1 SGHVS and CDR2 FNYEAQ. Trimming shortened V by 4 bases and J by 3 bases, and 16 bases separated the two germline ends. The CDR3 DNA reads TGTGCCAGCAGCTCTGACAGGAAGGTAGTCTACGAGCAGTACTTC. It codes for CASSSDRKVVYEQYF.

The chain is built from TRBV19 and TRBJ2-2; 9 nucleotides agree with TRBD2. The J segment lost 6 bases and the V segment lost 10 bases, leaving 12 bases of the junction unmatched. The CDR3 extends over 15 amino acids. The germline CDR1 and CDR2 sequences are LNHDA and SQIVND (reference sequence). CDR3 coding DNA: TGTGCCACCCGGGGGCTAGCGGGATCCCCCGGGGAGCTGTTTTTT. This translates into CATRGLAGSPGELFF.

V and J are TRBV29-1 and TRBJ2-3, with a tentative D call TRBD2 (5 bases). The germline V gene encodes CDR1 SQVTM and CDR2 ANQGSEA. CDR3 length: 14 amino acids. With 2 bases removed from V and 4 bases from J, the gap between germline ends came to 13 bases. The CDR3 reads CSVELRRGSDTQYF. The DNA of the CDR3 is TGCAGCGTTGAACTCAGGCGCGGGTCAGATACGCAGTATTTT.

The chain has TRBV9 and TRBJ2-3; 8 bases are shared with TRBD2. The V gene's germline CDR1 is SGDLS and CDR2 YYNGEE. This CDR3 is built from 15 residues. J gave up 0 bases and V 3 bases, and 3 bases lay outside the gene matches. CDR3 region: CASSGASGSTDTQYF. CDR3 nucleotide sequence: TGTGCCAGCAGCGGAGCTAGCGGGAGCACAGATACGCAGTATTTT.

This chain joins TRBV19 and TRBJ2-1; D tentatively fits TRBD1 or TRBD2 (5 bases each). Germline values: CDR1 LNHDA, CDR2 SQIVND (reference sequence). V was cut by 7 bases and J by 7 bases, with 17 bases left in between. The CDR3 totals 14 residues. The CDR3 loop is CASTAGGAKNEQFF. The DNA for the CDR3 is TGTGCCAGTACTGCTGGGGGAGCGAAGAATGAGCAGTTCTTC.

This sequence joins TRBV29-1 and TRBJ1-4; possibly TRBD1 for D (6 bases). V shed 7 bases and J shed 7 bases, with 16 bases lying between them. The CDR3 consists of 13 residues. Germline CDR1 reads SQVTM; CDR2 reads ANQGSEA. The CDR3 sequence is CSALGGLGEKLFF. The CDR3 nucleotides read TGCAGCGCTTTAGGGGGGTTGGGTGAAAAACTGTTTTTT.

The rearrangement links TRBV19 to TRBJ1-1; D unclear. The germline CDR1 and CDR2 sequences are LNHDA and SQIVND (reference sequence). The CDR3 totals 13 residues. The germline V and J ends were trimmed by 3 bases and 10 bases, with 15 bases remaining between them. This chain's CDR3 is CASSIDRGAAAFF. In DNA form, the CDR3 reads TGTGCCAGTAGTATCGATCGGGGAGCTGCAGCTTTCTTT.

This clone was found a few times. This rearrangement joins TRBV4-1 to TRBJ1-2; 7 bases are a match to TRBD1. V lost 4 bases and J lost 1; bases outside the gene matches: 9. Germline values: CDR1 MGHRA, CDR2 YSYEKL. The length of the CDR3 is 16 residues. CDR3 amino acids: CASSLQGQLDNYGYTF. CDR3 bases: TGCGCCAGCAGCCTGCAGGGACAGCTGGATAACTATGGCTACACCTTC.

The V call is TRBV18, the J call TRBJ1-2, with 9 bases identical to TRBD1. Looked up from germline, CDR1 is KGHSH and CDR2 is LQKENI. CDR3 length: 15 residues. J was trimmed by 3 bases and V by 3 bases; bases with no gene match: 5. The CDR3 spells CASSPTGGRDYGYTF. CDR3 sequence (DNA): TGTGCCAGCTCACCGACAGGGGGTCGGGACTATGGCTACACCTTC.

The gene calls are TRBV18 and TRBJ2-2; D tentatively reads TRBD1 or TRBD2 (5 bases each). V was shortened by 3 bases and J by 4 bases, with 12 bases between the two germline ends. The CDR3 spans 15 residues. Germline V gene sequence: CDR1 KGHSH, CDR2 LQKENI. In DNA form, the CDR3 reads TGTGCCAGCTCACCGGGGGAGTTGGGCACCGGGGAGCTGTTTTTT. This translates into CASSPGELGTGELFF.

The rearrangement joins TRBV4-2 to TRBJ1-4; 7 bases are shared with TRBD1. This CDR3 is 14 amino acids long. Germline loops: CDR1 LGHNA, CDR2 YNFKEQ. V trimming: 4 bases; J trimming: 5 bases; junction bases outside the gene matches: 4. The CDR3 sequence: CASSLGTENEKLFF. For the CDR3, the DNA is TGTGCCAGCAGCCTTGGGACAGAAAATGAAAAACTGTTTTTT.

The V gene is TRBV6-5, the J gene TRBJ1-1; 7 nucleotides line up with TRBD1. V lost 5 bases, J lost 6 bases, and 12 bases stayed unmatched. The CDR3 has 15 residues. From germline, CDR1 is MNHEY and CDR2 SVGAGI. The CDR3 protein is CASSRYRTGFSEAFF. In DNA, the CDR3 is TGTGCCAGCAGTCGATATCGGACAGGCTTCTCTGAAGCTTTCTTT.

A single count supports this clone. The gene calls are TRBV28 and TRBJ1-1; tentatively, D is TRBD1 (6 bases). Per the germline V gene, CDR1 is MDHEN and CDR2 is SYDVKM. This CDR3 region has 12 residues. Between the trimmed V and J ends, which lost 6 bases and 4 bases, there was a span of 9 bases. The CDR3 DNA sequence: TGTGCCAGCAGGCGGACAGTCACTGAAGCTTTCTTT. It codes for CASRRTVTEAFF.

The CDR3 sequence is CASSSQSTSWKYF. In nucleotides, the CDR3 is TGTGCCAGCAGTTCCCAGTCGACTAGCTGGAAGTATTTT. This chain joins TRBV27 and TRBJ2-3; 7 positions agree with TRBD2. The length of the CDR3 is 13 residues. Germline CDR1 is MNHEY and CDR2 is SMNVEV (reference sequence). J was trimmed by 13 bases and V by 4 bases; bases with no gene match: 11.